This TCR beta chain was retrieved from a study of blood T cell repertoires in COVID-19. Study details: Acute and convalescent COVID-19 samples came from the United States, Italy and Spain.

V was clipped by 1 base and J by 8 bases, with 9 bases between them. Germline V gives CDR1 MNHNS, CDR2 SASEGT. The CDR3 is made up of 13 amino acids. How the authors handled the data: The authors estimated nucleated cell counts from reference gene primer amplification. Profiling relied on immunoSEQ multiplex PCR, and the TCRdb table lists in-frame clones only, not all of them. For V, J and clone size, that table is used; D and trimming come from the DNA. Here the sample spans about 59,000 clones, approximately 78% being singletons. Material: peripheral blood. V usage is TRBV6-1 and J usage is TRBJ2-1; maybe TRBD2 (5 bases). The TCR originated in a man older than 75 with acute or convalescent COVID-19. CDR3 amino acids: CASSEERVDEQFF. CDR3 in DNA: TGTGCCAGCAGTGAAGAGAGGGTGGATGAGCAGTTCTTC.